This T cell receptor beta chain originates from a study of response to subunit inactivated influenza vaccine. Findings and caveats of the study: Authors suggested few new T cells are recruited by each seasonal influenza vaccination.

Germline assignment: CDR1 SGHAT and CDR2 FQDESV (reference sequence). With V trimmed by 4 bases and J by 2 bases, 8 bases remained unmatched. CDR3 length: 17 amino acids. This clonotype was detected many times. Its target is not known. TCRdb redid the calling of the RT-PCR reads with MiXCR, one entry per CDR3 protein. This sample has approximately 520,000 distinct CDR3 sequences, with around 25% found just once. The clonotype comes from a man aged 50-60 years who received an inactivated influenza vaccine. Sequenced here: CD4+ T cells sorted from PBMCs, sampled roughly 5 days after vaccination. The rearrangement joins TRBV11-1 to TRBJ2-1; 10 positions match TRBD2. CDR3: CASSWLAGVGPYNEQFF. Here the CDR3 DNA reads TGTGCCAGCAGCTGGCTAGCGGGAGTTGGGCCCTACAATGAGCAGTTCTTC. Complete variable domain (other parts from reference TRBV11-1 and TRBJ2-1): EAEVAQSPRYKITEKSQAVAFWCDPISGHATLYWYRQILGQGPELLVQFQDESVVDDSQLPKDRFSAERLKGVDSTLKIQPAELGDSAMYLCASSWLAGVGPYNEQFFGPGTRLTVL.